A selection of T cell receptor beta chains follows, all from one sample in a study of T cells in Graves' hyperthyroidism and ophthalmopathy. In TCRdb, the multiplex PCR reads were re-called with MiXCR into one record per CDR3 protein. The sample includes 330,000 or so distinct CDR3 sequences, less than 20% of them seen just once. The source material was blood. The receptor set was obtained from a woman aged 40-49 years with Graves' ophthalmopathy. Each CDR3 is given with its conserved first and last residue. Each record gives: J gene, clone size, D gene, V gene, CDR3 protein, CDR3 DNA. The D gene is left open where the match is weak. A clone size is listed for some rows: how often the clone was seen (once, few, many), or a class if it is expanded.

j_gene: TRBJ1-2
abundance: many
d_gene: .
v_gene: TRBV28
CDR3aa: CASSLLNPPGDYGYTF
CDR3nt: TGTGCCAGCAGTTTACTCAATCCCCCCGGGGACTATGGCTACACCTTC

j_gene: TRBJ1-1
abundance: many
d_gene: .
v_gene: TRBV29-1
CDR3aa: CSAIDSYTEAFF
CDR3nt: TGCAGCGCTATTGACAGTTACACTGAAGCTTTCTTT

j_gene: TRBJ2-4
abundance: many
d_gene: TRBD1
v_gene: TRBV20-1
CDR3aa: CSAPRSDRVANIQYF
CDR3nt: TGCAGTGCCCCTCGATCCGACAGGGTGGCAAACATTCAGTACTTC

j_gene: TRBJ1-6
abundance: few
d_gene: .
v_gene: TRBV12-3/TRBV12-4
CDR3aa: CASSPLGGAGSPLHF
CDR3nt: TGTGCCAGCAGTCCCCTTGGGGGGGCTGGGTCACCCCTCCACTTT

j_gene: TRBJ2-3
abundance: .
d_gene: .
v_gene: TRBV28
CDR3aa: CASSLGETPSDTQYF
CDR3nt: TGTGCCAGCAGTTTGGGGGAGACACCCTCAGATACGCAGTATTTT

j_gene: TRBJ2-4
abundance: many
d_gene: .
v_gene: TRBV9
CDR3aa: CASSPMGSLAKNIQYF
CDR3nt: TGTGCCAGCAGCCCGATGGGCAGTTTAGCCAAAAACATTCAGTACTTC

j_gene: TRBJ1-1
abundance: many
d_gene: .
v_gene: TRBV28
CDR3aa: CASSRGLNTEAFF
CDR3nt: TGTGCCAGCAGCAGGGGCCTGAACACTGAAGCTTTCTTT

j_gene: TRBJ1-1
abundance: .
d_gene: TRBD1
v_gene: TRBV28
CDR3aa: CASSPRQGLDTEAFF
CDR3nt: TGTGCCAGCAGTCCACGACAGGGCTTGGACACTGAAGCTTTCTTT

j_gene: TRBJ2-5
abundance: many
d_gene: TRBD1
v_gene: TRBV27
CDR3aa: CASSLSPPGTGGRETQYF
CDR3nt: TGTGCCAGCAGTTTATCCCCGCCCGGGACAGGGGGACGAGAGACCCAGTACTTC

j_gene: TRBJ2-7
abundance: many
d_gene: .
v_gene: TRBV6-2/TRBV6-3
CDR3aa: CASSLGTEQYF
CDR3nt: TGTGCCAGCAGCCTGGGAACCGAGCAGTACTTC

j_gene: TRBJ2-3
abundance: .
d_gene: .
v_gene: TRBV9
CDR3aa: CASSARGETATDTQYF
CDR3nt: TGTGCCAGCAGCGCCCGCGGCGAGACCGCCACAGATACGCAGTATTTT

j_gene: TRBJ1-1
abundance: many
d_gene: .
v_gene: TRBV6-1
CDR3aa: CASSKGVTNTEAFF
CDR3nt: TGTGCCAGCAGTAAAGGGGTGACGAACACTGAAGCTTTCTTT

j_gene: TRBJ2-7
abundance: many
d_gene: .
v_gene: TRBV10-3
CDR3aa: CAISESGLRAPNYEQYF
CDR3nt: TGTGCCATCAGTGAGTCGGGGTTAAGGGCGCCCAACTACGAGCAGTACTTC

j_gene: TRBJ1-5
abundance: .
d_gene: .
v_gene: TRBV28
CDR3aa: CAADTGESHSNQPQHF
CDR3nt: TGTGCCGCGGACACCGGGGAGTCCCATAGCAATCAGCCCCAGCATTTT

j_gene: TRBJ1-1
abundance: many
d_gene: .
v_gene: TRBV29-1
CDR3aa: CSVGGSAEAFF
CDR3nt: TGCAGCGTTGGAGGGTCAGCTGAAGCTTTCTTT

j_gene: TRBJ1-2
abundance: many
d_gene: TRBD1
v_gene: TRBV24-1
CDR3aa: CATSDPTGGANYGYTF
CDR3nt: TGTGCCACCAGTGACCCGACAGGGGGAGCTAACTATGGCTACACCTTC

j_gene: TRBJ2-2
abundance: many
d_gene: TRBD2
v_gene: TRBV12-3/TRBV12-4
CDR3aa: CASSLTSDAGELFF
CDR3nt: TGTGCCAGCAGTTTAACTAGCGACGCCGGGGAGCTGTTTTTT

j_gene: TRBJ2-7
abundance: many
d_gene: TRBD1
v_gene: TRBV20-1
CDR3aa: CSARGSGQADGQYF
CDR3nt: TGCAGTGCTAGGGGTAGTGGACAGGCAGACGGGCAGTACTTC

j_gene: TRBJ2-7
abundance: many
d_gene: TRBD2
v_gene: TRBV30
CDR3aa: CAREGTSGRGEQYF
CDR3nt: TGTGCCCGGGAGGGGACTAGCGGGAGGGGCGAGCAGTACTTC

j_gene: TRBJ2-5
abundance: many
d_gene: .
v_gene: TRBV28
CDR3aa: CASSRTQGEGKTQYF
CDR3nt: TGTGCCAGCAGTCGCACCCAAGGGGAAGGGAAGACCCAGTACTTC

j_gene: TRBJ1-1
abundance: many
d_gene: TRBD1
v_gene: TRBV30
CDR3aa: CAWGKTTGWNTEAFF
CDR3nt: TGTGCCTGGGGAAAAACGACAGGGTGGAACACTGAAGCTTTCTTT

j_gene: TRBJ2-6
abundance: .
d_gene: .
v_gene: TRBV11-3
CDR3aa: CASSLGVSDSSSLSGANVLTF
CDR3nt: TGTGCCAGCAGCTTAGGTGTGTCCGACTCCTCCTCTCTCTCTGGGGCCAACGTCCTGACTTTC

j_gene: TRBJ1-5
abundance: .
d_gene: .
v_gene: TRBV20-1
CDR3aa: CSASLGTAQPQHF
CDR3nt: TGCAGTGCTAGTTTGGGTACGGCTCAGCCCCAGCATTTT

j_gene: TRBJ2-7
abundance: once
d_gene: .
v_gene: TRBV7-2
CDR3aa: CASSLAGSRDYEQYF
CDR3nt: TGTGCCAGCAGCCTCGCGGGTAGCCGGGACTACGAGCAGTACTTC

j_gene: TRBJ1-2
abundance: many
d_gene: .
v_gene: TRBV6-1
CDR3aa: CASNERDTFNYGYTF
CDR3nt: TGTGCCAGCAATGAACGGGACACCTTTAACTATGGCTACACCTTC

j_gene: TRBJ1-1
abundance: .
d_gene: .
v_gene: TRBV28
CDR3aa: CASRWDTRAFF
CDR3nt: TGTGCCAGCAGGTGGGACACCCGGGCTTTCTTT

j_gene: TRBJ2-7
abundance: many
d_gene: .
v_gene: TRBV6-1
CDR3aa: CASSVSVGQRSYEQYF
CDR3nt: TGTGCCAGCAGTGTATCGGTAGGACAGCGATCCTACGAGCAGTACTTC

j_gene: TRBJ2-5
abundance: many
d_gene: TRBD1
v_gene: TRBV6-1
CDR3aa: CASSAGQRGETQYF
CDR3nt: TGTGCCAGCAGTGCGGGACAGCGAGGGGAGACCCAGTACTTC

j_gene: TRBJ2-7
abundance: few
d_gene: .
v_gene: TRBV5-1
CDR3aa: CASRVRLDAGEQYF
CDR3nt: TGCGCCAGCAGGGTACGACTGGATGCTGGAGAGCAGTACTTC

j_gene: TRBJ2-2
abundance: many
d_gene: .
v_gene: TRBV27
CDR3aa: CASRTRGGELFF
CDR3nt: TGTGCCAGCAGGACTAGGGGGGGGGAGCTGTTTTTT

j_gene: TRBJ2-5
abundance: many
d_gene: .
v_gene: TRBV12-3/TRBV12-4
CDR3aa: CASTTKATPVKTQYF
CDR3nt: TGTGCCAGCACCACCAAAGCGACCCCGGTAAAGACCCAGTACTTC

j_gene: TRBJ1-3
abundance: many
d_gene: .
v_gene: TRBV15
CDR3aa: CATSRQTAGSGNTIYF
CDR3nt: TGTGCCACCAGCAGACAGACAGCCGGCTCTGGAAACACCATATATTTT

j_gene: TRBJ1-5
abundance: many
d_gene: .
v_gene: TRBV15
CDR3aa: CATSSTPGGGEGQPQHF
CDR3nt: TGTGCCACCAGCAGTACCCCGGGGGGGGGTGAGGGACAGCCCCAGCATTTT

j_gene: TRBJ2-7
abundance: many
d_gene: TRBD1
v_gene: TRBV20-1
CDR3aa: CSANRQGLSFKQYF
CDR3nt: TGCAGTGCCAACCGACAGGGGCTTAGTTTCAAGCAGTACTTC

j_gene: TRBJ2-2
abundance: many
d_gene: TRBD2
v_gene: TRBV6-2/TRBV6-3
CDR3aa: CASSYSRAAGGRTGELFF
CDR3nt: TGTGCCAGCAGTTACTCGAGGGCCGCGGGAGGGCGCACCGGGGAGCTGTTTTTT

j_gene: TRBJ1-6
abundance: once
d_gene: TRBD1
v_gene: TRBV14
CDR3aa: CASSQGQGSPLHF
CDR3nt: TGTGCCAGCAGCCAAGGACAGGGGTCACCCCTCCACTTT

j_gene: TRBJ1-1
abundance: .
d_gene: .
v_gene: TRBV2
CDR3aa: CANSGFAEAFF
CDR3nt: TGTGCCAACTCAGGGTTTGCTGAAGCTTTCTTT

j_gene: TRBJ1-5
abundance: many
d_gene: .
v_gene: TRBV18
CDR3aa: CASSPEGGSQPQHF
CDR3nt: TGTGCCAGCTCACCAGAGGGGGGGAGTCAGCCCCAGCATTTT

j_gene: TRBJ1-3
abundance: .
d_gene: .
v_gene: TRBV18
CDR3aa: CASSPPEGSRNTIYF
CDR3nt: TGTGCCAGCTCACCACCAGAAGGATCTCGAAACACCATATATTTT

j_gene: TRBJ1-2
abundance: many
d_gene: .
v_gene: TRBV28
CDR3aa: CASSGKVPSGGYGYTF
CDR3nt: TGTGCCAGCAGTGGGAAGGTCCCCTCGGGCGGCTATGGCTACACCTTC

j_gene: TRBJ2-3
abundance: many
d_gene: .
v_gene: TRBV7-8
CDR3aa: CASSLVVRTDTQYF
CDR3nt: TGTGCCAGCAGCTTAGTAGTCCGCACAGATACGCAGTATTTT

j_gene: TRBJ2-7
abundance: .
d_gene: .
v_gene: TRBV27
CDR3aa: CASSLRGIGNEQYF
CDR3nt: TGTGCCAGCAGTTTACGTGGAATTGGGAACGAGCAGTACTTC

j_gene: TRBJ2-5
abundance: many
d_gene: .
v_gene: TRBV7-6
CDR3aa: CASSLSVVETQYF
CDR3nt: TGTGCCAGCAGCTTAAGCGTAGTAGAGACCCAGTACTTC

j_gene: TRBJ1-2
abundance: many
d_gene: TRBD1
v_gene: TRBV19
CDR3aa: CASSIGTGAQGYGYTF
CDR3nt: TGTGCCAGTAGTATTGGGACAGGCGCCCAAGGGTATGGCTACACCTTC

j_gene: TRBJ2-7
abundance: many
d_gene: .
v_gene: TRBV30
CDR3aa: CAWSSEGGVSYEQYF
CDR3nt: TGTGCCTGGAGTTCTGAGGGCGGTGTATCGTACGAGCAGTACTTC

j_gene: TRBJ1-2
abundance: many
d_gene: .
v_gene: TRBV13
CDR3aa: CASSRQGFRGYTF
CDR3nt: TGTGCCAGCAGCAGGCAGGGATTTCGAGGCTACACCTTC

j_gene: TRBJ1-1
abundance: many
d_gene: .
v_gene: TRBV6-2/TRBV6-3
CDR3aa: CAGSPTGTEAFF
CDR3nt: TGTGCCGGCAGTCCAACGGGGACTGAAGCTTTCTTT

j_gene: TRBJ2-2
abundance: many
d_gene: TRBD2
v_gene: TRBV29-1
CDR3aa: CSVEVDKGLAGAGVTGELFF
CDR3nt: TGCAGCGTTGAAGTTGACAAGGGACTAGCGGGAGCAGGGGTCACCGGGGAGCTGTTTTTT

j_gene: TRBJ1-1
abundance: .
d_gene: TRBD1
v_gene: TRBV12-3/TRBV12-4
CDR3aa: CASRIGQGAMNTEAFF
CDR3nt: TGTGCCAGCAGAATCGGACAGGGGGCGATGAACACTGAAGCTTTCTTT

j_gene: TRBJ2-7
abundance: many
d_gene: TRBD2
v_gene: TRBV6-5
CDR3aa: CASSLAGDYEQYF
CDR3nt: TGTGCCAGCAGCTTAGCGGGGGACTACGAGCAGTACTTC

j_gene: TRBJ2-7
abundance: many
d_gene: .
v_gene: TRBV6-2/TRBV6-3
CDR3aa: CASSYLRADYEQYF
CDR3nt: TGTGCCAGCAGTTACCTCCGGGCCGACTACGAGCAGTACTTC

j_gene: TRBJ2-5
abundance: many
d_gene: TRBD2
v_gene: TRBV20-1
CDR3aa: CSATRDSGTQETQYF
CDR3nt: TGCAGTGCAACCCGGGATAGCGGGACCCAAGAGACCCAGTACTTC

j_gene: TRBJ1-2
abundance: many
d_gene: TRBD1
v_gene: TRBV27
CDR3aa: CASARQGIGYGYTF
CDR3nt: TGTGCCAGCGCCCGACAGGGAATCGGGTATGGCTACACCTTC

j_gene: TRBJ2-7
abundance: few
d_gene: .
v_gene: TRBV6-5
CDR3aa: CASSYGTLYEQYF
CDR3nt: TGTGCCAGCAGTTACGGGACGCTCTACGAGCAGTACTTC

j_gene: TRBJ2-2
abundance: many
d_gene: .
v_gene: TRBV30
CDR3aa: CAWRQENTGELFF
CDR3nt: TGTGCCTGGAGACAGGAGAACACCGGGGAGCTGTTTTTT